These 18 T cell receptor beta chains were sequenced from one sample in a study of shared clonotypes between healthy human individuals. Naive-designated CD8 cells lacked CD45RO, were positively enriched for CCR7, and omitted terminally differentiated effector memory CD45RA+ cells. Sequencing was performed with immunoSEQ multiplex PCR; in TCRdb, only in-frame clones are kept and a portion is missing. Altogether around 600,000 clones are present, approximately 96% being singletons, with the ten largest covering 0.11%. Sequencing input: naive CD8+ T cells sorted from blood. All receptors derive from a woman aged 25 to 39 in good health.

V and J are TRBV27 and TRBJ1-4; D is unresolved. Trimming pared 0 bases from V and 3 bases from J, leaving 11 bases between. This CDR3 contains 16 residues. Per the germline V gene, CDR1 is MNHEY and CDR2 is SMNVEV (reference sequence). This chain's CDR3 is CASSLSVGVANEKLFF. The CDR3 nucleotides are TGTGCCAGCAGTTTATCGGTCGGGGTTGCTAATGAAAAACTGTTTTTT. Drawing the rest from reference TRBV27 and TRBJ1-4, the complete variable domain is EAQVTQNPRYLITVTGKKLTVTCSQNMNHEYMSWYRQDPGLGLRQIYYSMNVEVTDKGDVPEGYKVSRKEKRNFPLILESPSPNQTSLYFCASSLSVGVANEKLFFGSGTQLSVL.

The chain employs TRBV10-3 and TRBJ2-2, with D perhaps matching TRBD1 or TRBD2 (5 bases each). The CDR3 has 14 amino acids. V was trimmed by 7 bases and J by 1 base, leaving 10 bases between them. The germline gives CDR1 ENHRY, CDR2 SYGVKD. The CDR3 DNA reads TGTGCCATCAAGGGGACGAAGAACACCGGGGAGCTGTTTTTT. Amino acids: CAIKGTKNTGELFF.

As regards this clone: Distinct nucleotide sequences in the sample also encode this CDR3. The chain uses TRBV27 and TRBJ2-7; D may be TRBD2 (5 bases). V dropped 5 bases and J dropped 0 bases, with 17 bases sitting between them. Germline lookup yields CDR1 MNHEY and CDR2 SMNVEV (reference sequence). This CDR3 spans 16 amino acids. The CDR3 loop is CASSPSSGTLSYEQYF. CDR3 DNA sequence: TGTGCCAGCAGTCCCTCAAGCGGAACCCTCTCCTACGAGCAGTACTTC.

J is TRBJ2-5 and V is TRBV1; the D call TRBD2 from the table was never checked on the DNA. The end of the DNA aligns better with TRBJ2-7, so the J call may be wrong. TRBV1 is assigned pseudogene status. The CDR3 totals 17 residues. CDR3 protein: CTTGREGLAGGNYEQYF. CDR3 nucleotide sequence: TGCACCACGGGGAGGGAGGGACTAGCGGGAGGGAACTACGAGCAGTACTTC.

The genes are TRBV6-1 and TRBJ2-7; 12 bases line up with TRBD1. The CDR3 extends over 17 amino acids. With 3 bases clipped from V and 2 bases from J, the junction kept 8 bases outside the gene matches. Germline CDR1 and CDR2: MNHNS and SASEGT. CDR3 protein: CASSDWDRGHSTYEQYF. As DNA, the CDR3 is TGTGCCAGCAGTGATTGGGACAGGGGGCACTCTACCTACGAGCAGTACTTC.

V and J are TRBV27 and TRBJ1-6; a possible D gene is TRBD1 (5 bases). Germline CDR1 is MNHEY and CDR2 is SMNVEV (reference sequence). The length of the CDR3 is 14 residues. The ends were cut back, 2 bases at V and 10 bases at J, with 12 bases in the middle. The CDR3 is CASSLMGPGSPLHF. The CDR3, as DNA: TGTGCCAGCAGTTTAATGGGGCCAGGGTCACCCCTCCACTTT.

This clone was detected only once. The chain couples TRBV11-2 to TRBJ2-7; 8 bases fit TRBD2. This CDR3 region has 14 residues. J gave up 1 base and V 9 bases, and 8 bases lay outside the gene matches. Germline CDR1 reads SGHAT; CDR2 reads FQNNGV. CDR3 nucleotide sequence: TGTGCCAGTACCATAGCGGGACGTTCCTACGAGCAGTACTTC. It encodes CASTIAGRSYEQYF.

V usage is TRBV7-2 and J usage is TRBJ2-7, with TRBD2 matching 12 bases. CDR3 length equals 16 residues. Germline CDR1 SGHTA, CDR2 FQGNSA. Germline trimming cut 0 bases from V and 3 bases from J; bases unmatched to any gene: 3. CDR3 in DNA: TGTGCCAGCAGCTTAGCGACTAGCGGGAGCCACTACGAGCAGTACTTC. This gives the protein CASSLATSGSHYEQYF.

The rearrangement uses TRBV2 and TRBJ2-1; 15 nucleotides line up with TRBD2. Losses at the gene ends were 3 bases for V and 9 bases for J; bases not matched to a gene: 6. The CDR3 runs 16 residues. Germline lookup yields CDR1 SNHLY and CDR2 FYNNEI. Here the CDR3 DNA reads TGTGCCAGCAGTGATTGGGGGACTAGCGGGAGGTCTGAGCAGTTCTTC. Translating gives CASSDWGTSGRSEQFF.

The chain joins TRBV7-9 to TRBJ2-7, with D hard to call. Germline V CDR1 and CDR2: SEHNR, FQNEAQ (reference sequence). With 1 base removed from V and 3 bases from J, the gap between germline ends came to 7 bases. The CDR3 totals 13 residues. Written as DNA, the CDR3 is TGTGCCAGCAGCTTAGTTATGGGCTACGAGCAGTACTTC. Its protein product is CASSLVMGYEQYF.

V is TRBV28 and J is TRBJ2-7; 7 bases fit TRBD2. Germline CDR1 MDHEN, CDR2 SYDVKM. The V segment lost 1 base and the J segment 3 bases; nucleotides outside the gene matches: 15. The CDR3 sequence is 18 residues long. The CDR3 bases are TGTGCCAGCAGTTTATCCCCACCCCAACTAGCGAAAGGCTACGAGCAGTACTTC. Protein sequence: CASSLSPPQLAKGYEQYF.

V usage is TRBV6-5 and J usage is TRBJ2-7; D may be TRBD1 (6 bases). Germline V CDR1 and CDR2: MNHEY, SVGAGI. V lost 7 bases and J 2 bases, leaving 15 bases between the germline ends. This CDR3 region has 14 residues. The CDR3 here is CASNVRDIAYEQYF. CDR3 DNA: TGTGCCAGCAATGTCCGGGACATTGCCTACGAGCAGTACTTC.

This chain uses TRBV5-6 with TRBJ2-7, with 8 bases lining up with TRBD2. This CDR3 is built from 15 residues. J lost 2 bases, V lost 3 bases, and 7 bases had no gene match. Germline V lookup: CDR1 SGHDT, CDR2 YYEEEE. As DNA, the CDR3 is TGTGCCAGCAGCTCTCCCCAGGGACTAGCCTACGAGCAGTACTTC. Residues: CASSSPQGLAYEQYF.

The gene calls are TRBV28 and TRBJ2-7; TRBD2 agrees at 8 bases. Germline CDR1 reads MDHEN; CDR2 reads SYDVKM. The CDR3 covers 15 residues. V trimming: 3 bases; J trimming: 3 bases; junction bases outside the gene matches: 7. CDR3 coding DNA: TGTGCCAGCAGTTTTAGCGGGACAACCAACTACGAGCAGTACTTC. It yields the protein CASSFSGTTNYEQYF. The whole variable domain, remainder taken from reference TRBV28 and TRBJ2-7, is DVKVTQSSRYLVKRTGEKVFLECVQDMDHENMFWYRQDPGLGLRLIYFSYDVKMKEKGDIPEGYSVSREKKERFSLILESASTNQTSMYLCASSFSGTTNYEQYFGPGTRLTVT.

The chain is built from TRBV27 and TRBJ2-1, with TRBD2 identical over 7 bases. Germline CDR1 and CDR2: MNHEY and SMNVEV (reference sequence). This CDR3 spans 16 amino acids. V trimming: 6 bases; J trimming: 7 bases; junction bases outside the gene matches: 15. The DNA of the CDR3 is TGTGCCAGCAGCCCCTCGGCGGGAGAAAATACGAATGAGCAGTTCTTC. Its protein is CASSPSAGENTNEQFF.

The chain couples TRBV15 to TRBJ2-7; 10 bases align to TRBD2. V lost 11 bases, J lost 6 bases, and 16 bases stayed unmatched. This CDR3 comprises 15 residues. The germline V gene has CDR1 LNHNV and CDR2 YYDKDF (reference sequence). The CDR3 region has the DNA TGTGCCTCCGGCGGGGAGCGGGAGGGCCTTATCGAGCAGTACTTC. It is translated as CASGGEREGLIEQYF.

The rearrangement uses TRBV27 and TRBJ2-3; D is unresolved. The V end was cut by 5 bases, the J end by 3 bases, with 15 bases between. Germline CDR1 MNHEY, CDR2 SMNVEV (reference sequence). The CDR3 covers 15 residues. Here the CDR3 reads CASSPTPLGTDTQYF. The CDR3 DNA reads as TGTGCCAGCAGTCCTACCCCCCTCGGGACAGATACGCAGTATTTT.

This chain uses TRBV5-1 with TRBJ1-1; D unclear. Germline CDR1 SGHRS, CDR2 YFSETQ. The CDR3 runs 19 residues. V gave up 0 bases and J gave up 0 bases, with 21 bases separating them. Here the CDR3 reads CASSLEAARRWAMNTEAFF. CDR3 in DNA: TGCGCCAGCAGCTTGGAGGCAGCGAGGCGCTGGGCGATGAACACTGAAGCTTTCTTT.